This T cell receptor beta chain was sequenced for a study of blood T cell repertoires in COVID-19. Study summary: From the United States, Italy and Spain came samples of acute and convalescent COVID-19. PBMCs, B-cell-depleted T cells, or T cells were the source of the cDNA or gDNA that made up the material.

Original methodology: Researchers report that nucleated cell counts were estimated from reference gene primer amplification. Profiled with immunoSEQ multiplex PCR; TCRdb holds only in-frame clones, not every one. V and J calls plus clone size are reproduced from that table; the DNA served to infer D and trimming. The table records about 120,000 clones, roughly 87% of them present only once. Germline lookup yields CDR1 SGHAT and CDR2 FQNNGV. V was clipped by 2 bases and J by 9 bases; unmatched bases: 10. The CDR3 runs 16 residues. Sequencing used peripheral blood. The sequence was collected from a human donor in a cohort sampled during active COVID-19. The chain employs TRBV11-2 and TRBJ1-6, with 7 bases matching TRBD1. The CDR3 DNA sequence: TGTGCCAGCAGCTTAATTATGTTTGGGACAGCTTCACCCCTCCACTTT. Residues: CASSLIMFGTASPLHF.